This T cell receptor (beta chain) originates from a study of CD8 T cells in ankylosing spondylitis. One entry per CDR3 protein results from TCRdb running MiXCR on the 5' RACE reads. Here the sample spans about 130,000 distinct CDR3 sequences, around 7% being singletons. CDR3 length: 14 amino acids. The germline gives CDR1 SGHTA, CDR2 FQGNSA. The V and J ends lost 1 base and 2 bases respectively, with 9 bases between them. The table lists this clonotype with many counts. Antigen: not known. General study points: Clones tied to disease were said to be significantly enriched in matched ankylosing spondylitis synovial fluid. Disease-linked clones had a CD8+ phenotype and relatively low frequency in peripheral blood. Characteristic of ankylosing spondylitis blood, it appeared, was a TCR beta motif comprising about 8 highly homologous variants.

Sequenced input: blood, either unsorted or a sorted T cell fraction (not recorded which). V is TRBV7-2 and J is TRBJ2-7; D call uncertain. The TCR was taken from a male donor with ankylosing spondylitis or in good health (not recorded which). CDR3 protein: CASSLDGPTYEQYF. For the CDR3, the DNA is TGTGCCAGCAGCTTAGACGGACCGACCTACGAGCAGTACTTC.